The source of this T cell receptor (beta chain) is a study of PD-1 blockade in classical Hodgkin lymphoma. In every patient, relapse followed autologous stem cell transplantation, while exposure to brentuximab vedotin differed. Between the trimmed V and J ends, which lost 2 bases and 5 bases, there was a span of 15 bases. In germline, CDR1 is SGHTA, CDR2 FQGNSA. CDR3 length: 15 residues. TCRdb's copy holds only in-frame clones and misses some; the assay was immunoSEQ multiplex PCR. The sample consists of about 110,000 clones, nearly 90% of them appearing once. The specimen comprised peripheral blood mononuclear cells (PBMCs), sampled before the second cycle of nivolumab. The V and J genes are TRBV7-2 and TRBJ1-1; D is possibly TRBD1 (6 bases). This TCR derives from a human donor with classical Hodgkin lymphoma. The DNA for the CDR3 is TGTGCCAGCAGCTTACAGCCACAGGGACGAACTGAAGCTTTCTTT. Residues: CASSLQPQGRTEAFF.